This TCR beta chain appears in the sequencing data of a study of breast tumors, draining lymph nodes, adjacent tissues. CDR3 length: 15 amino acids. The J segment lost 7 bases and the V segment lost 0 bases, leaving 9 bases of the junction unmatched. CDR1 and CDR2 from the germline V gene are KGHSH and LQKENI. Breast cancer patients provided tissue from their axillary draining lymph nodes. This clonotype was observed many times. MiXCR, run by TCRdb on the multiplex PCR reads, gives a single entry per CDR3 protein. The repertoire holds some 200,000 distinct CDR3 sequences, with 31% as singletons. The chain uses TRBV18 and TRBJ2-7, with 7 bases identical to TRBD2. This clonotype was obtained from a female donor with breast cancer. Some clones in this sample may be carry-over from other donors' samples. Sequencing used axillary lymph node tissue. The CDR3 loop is CASSPPGLSRGEQYF. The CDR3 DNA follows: TGTGCCAGCTCACCACCGGGACTAAGTCGTGGTGAGCAGTACTTC.